This passage covers 10 T cell receptor beta chains from one sample sequenced in a study of human T cells and chemical hapten exposure (dated by TCRdb to the early 2020s). The time point label corresponds to: patch test 2, 6 weeks after DPC sensitization. The treatment or condition label, as the study defines it: therapeutic diphenylcyclopropenone sensitization with weekly scalp DPC. The library was produced with RACE. The sequencer was a NextSeq 500. Using fastp at Q25 and MiXCR, TCRdb reprocessed the public reads and kept productive beta chains. Records with the same CDR3 protein are collapsed into one entry carrying the most frequent genes and DNA. Within this sample are 70,000 to 90,000 distinct CDR3 sequences, with more than 9% of them counted one time only. Jointly, the top ten make up 4% to 5.5% of the sample. The specimen was whole blood, collected in connection with sensitization to the hapten diphenylcyclopropenone (DPC). These receptors were taken from a woman between 50 and 59 years old with alopecia areata. Some clones in this sample may be carry-over from other donors' samples.

This clonotype was counted only a few times. Here the CDR3 reads CASSEFSGTGGYGYTF. The CDR3 region has the DNA TGCGCCAGCAGTGAATTCTCCGGGACAGGGGGCTATGGCTACACCTTC. J is TRBJ1-2 and V is TRBV10-2; 11 bases match TRBD1. CDR1 and CDR2 (germline): WSHSY, SAAADI. CDR3 size: 16 residues. The V segment lost 3 bases and the J segment 4 bases; nucleotides outside the gene matches: 7.

The table lists this clonotype with a count of one. Given a much more abundant clone one base away, this may be a read error. This CDR3 is CVSGRDGYEQYF. DNA of the CDR3: TGTGTCAGCGGGAGGGACGGTTACGAGCAGTACTTC. The chain recombines TRBV7-9 with TRBJ2-7; 10 nucleotides match TRBD2. Germline assignment: CDR1 SEHNR and CDR2 FQNEAQ (reference sequence). The CDR3 length is 12 residues.

This clonotype has at least ten counts. The chain carries TRBV6-6 and TRBJ2-1, with D perhaps TRBD1 or TRBD2 (5 bases each). V was shortened by 2 bases and J by 0 bases, with 11 bases between the two germline ends. In germline, CDR1 is MNHNY, CDR2 SVGAGI (reference sequence). This CDR3 region has 16 residues. Written as DNA, the CDR3 is TGTGCCAGCAGTTACGGTGCAGGGAGCTCCTACAATGAGCAGTTCTTC. It translates to CASSYGAGSSYNEQFF.

The rearrangement joins TRBV20-1 to TRBJ1-4; the D is unclear. Per the germline V gene, CDR1 is DFQATT and CDR2 is SNEGSKA (reference sequence). The germline V and J ends were trimmed by 2 bases and 0 bases, with 4 bases remaining between them. CDR3 size: 13 residues. The CDR3 nucleotides read TGCAGTGCTAGACAGACAACTAATGAAAAACTGTTTTTT. This sequence encodes CSARQTTNEKLFF.

The chain employs TRBV3-1 and TRBJ1-1; 8 bases are shared with TRBD1. Per germline, CDR1 LGHDT and CDR2 YNNKEL (reference sequence). V gave up 4 bases and J gave up 7 bases; unmatched junction bases: 5. The CDR3 consists of 13 residues. CDR3 nucleotides: TGTGCCAGCAGCCGGACAGGGCGTATTGAAGCTTTCTTT. This gives the protein CASSRTGRIEAFF.

In this sample, this clonotype turned up many times. The chain recombines TRBV18 with TRBJ1-1, with D unclear. Germline lookup yields CDR1 KGHSH and CDR2 LQKENI. The CDR3 covers 16 residues. V lost 3 bases, J lost 1 base, and 15 bases lay in between. The CDR3 nucleotides are TGTGCCAGCTCACCCTTCAGCTCCCTGGGGAACACTGAAGCTTTCTTT. It is translated as CASSPFSSLGNTEAFF.

This clonotype was found many times. The genes are TRBV5-1 and TRBJ1-3; 10 positions agree with TRBD1. With 4 bases clipped from V and 4 bases from J, the junction kept 8 bases outside the gene matches. The CDR3 covers 16 residues. Germline V CDR1 and CDR2: SGHRS, YFSETQ. The DNA of the CDR3 is TGCGCCAGCAGCGGAGACAGGGGGCTACGGGGAAACACCATATATTTT. It specifies CASSGDRGLRGNTIYF.

This chain joins TRBV14 and TRBJ2-1; TRBD2 matches at 10 bases. Germline values: CDR1 SGHDN, CDR2 FVKESK. With 4 bases clipped from V and 7 bases from J, the junction kept 13 bases outside the gene matches. The CDR3 spans 17 residues. The CDR3 protein is CASSPIESPGLANEQFF. DNA for the CDR3: TGTGCCAGCAGCCCAATCGAAAGTCCGGGACTAGCGAATGAGCAGTTCTTC. The variable domain in full, with the rest retrieved from reference TRBV14 and TRBJ2-1, is EAGVTQFPSHSVIEKGQTVTLRCDPISGHDNLYWYRRVMGKEIKFLLHFVKESKQDESGMPNNRFLAERTGGTYSTLKVQPAELEDSGVYFCASSPIESPGLANEQFFGPGTRLTVL.

This clonotype was detected a few times. The chain couples TRBV5-1 to TRBJ2-1; 10 bases map to TRBD2. Per germline, CDR1 SGHRS and CDR2 YFSETQ. V gave up 3 bases and J gave up 2 bases; unmatched junction bases: 5. The CDR3 length is 16 residues. The CDR3 sequence: CASSSRTSGTYNEQFF. Written as DNA, the CDR3 is TGCGCCAGCAGCTCTCGGACTAGCGGAACCTACAATGAGCAGTTCTTC.

This clonotype was picked up a small number of times. This may be a read error: a much more frequent sequence differs by one nucleotide. V and J are TRBV5-1 and TRBJ2-3, with D unresolved. This CDR3 comprises 11 residues. Per germline, CDR1 SGHRS and CDR2 YFSETQ. The CDR3 reads CANSFGDTQYF. The DNA for the CDR3 is TGCGCCAACAGCTTCGGAGATACGCAGTATTTT.